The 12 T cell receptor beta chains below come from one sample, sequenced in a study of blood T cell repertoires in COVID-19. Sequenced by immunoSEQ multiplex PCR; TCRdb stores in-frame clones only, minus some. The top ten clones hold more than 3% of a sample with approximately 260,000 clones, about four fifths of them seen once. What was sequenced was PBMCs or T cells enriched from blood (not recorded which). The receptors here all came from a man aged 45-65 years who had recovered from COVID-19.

The CDR3 reads CASSLNSPTGTQYF. As DNA, the CDR3 is TGTGCCAGCAGCTTAAATTCCCCTACAGGGACCCAGTACTTC. This chain uses TRBV7-3 with TRBJ2-5; tentatively, D is TRBD1 (5 bases). This CDR3 has 14 amino acids. V was cut by 1 base and J by 7 bases, with 13 bases left in between. The V gene's germline CDR1 is SGHTA and CDR2 FQGTGA.

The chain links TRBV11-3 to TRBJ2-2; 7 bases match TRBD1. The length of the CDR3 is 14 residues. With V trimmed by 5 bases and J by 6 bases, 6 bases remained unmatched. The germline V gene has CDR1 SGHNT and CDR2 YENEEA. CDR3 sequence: CASSGRQGSGELFF. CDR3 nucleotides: TGTGCCAGCAGCGGCAGACAGGGATCCGGGGAGCTGTTTTTT.

The CDR3 nucleotides are TGTGCCAGCAGTTTAGGGCGGGAGGGTCCCTACAATGAGCAGTTCTTC. Protein sequence: CASSLGREGPYNEQFF. The chain employs TRBV28 and TRBJ2-1, with 9 positions matching TRBD2. This CDR3 is 16 amino acids long. CDR1 is MDHEN, CDR2 SYDVKM, per germline. J gave up 2 bases and V 2 bases, and 4 bases lay outside the gene matches.

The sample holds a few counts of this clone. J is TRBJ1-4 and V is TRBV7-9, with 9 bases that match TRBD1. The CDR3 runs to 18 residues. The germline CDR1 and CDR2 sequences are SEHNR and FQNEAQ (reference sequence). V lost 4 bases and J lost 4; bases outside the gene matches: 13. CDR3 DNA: TGTGCCAGCAGCTCTACTAGGACAGGGGTGGATGTTAATGAAAAACTGTTTTTT. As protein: CASSSTRTGVDVNEKLFF.

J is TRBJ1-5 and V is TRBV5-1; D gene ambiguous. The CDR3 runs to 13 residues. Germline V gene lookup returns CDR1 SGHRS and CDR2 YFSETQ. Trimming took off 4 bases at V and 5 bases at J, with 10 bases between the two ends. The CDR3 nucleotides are TGCGCCAGCAGCCTGGACCGGGATCAGCCCCAGCATTTT. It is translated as CASSLDRDQPQHF.

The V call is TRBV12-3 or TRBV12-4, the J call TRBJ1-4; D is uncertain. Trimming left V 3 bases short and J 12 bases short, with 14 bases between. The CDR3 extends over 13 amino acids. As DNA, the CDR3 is TGTGCCAGCAGTTTCCGGGGAGGGAGGGAACTGTTTTTT. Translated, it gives CASSFRGGRELFF.

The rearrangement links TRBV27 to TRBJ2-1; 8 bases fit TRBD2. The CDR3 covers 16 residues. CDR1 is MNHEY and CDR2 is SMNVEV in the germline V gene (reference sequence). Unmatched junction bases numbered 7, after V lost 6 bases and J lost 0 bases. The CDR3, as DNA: TGTGCCAGCAGCCCTCCGGGGGGGAGCTCCTACAATGAGCAGTTCTTC. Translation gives CASSPPGGSSYNEQFF.

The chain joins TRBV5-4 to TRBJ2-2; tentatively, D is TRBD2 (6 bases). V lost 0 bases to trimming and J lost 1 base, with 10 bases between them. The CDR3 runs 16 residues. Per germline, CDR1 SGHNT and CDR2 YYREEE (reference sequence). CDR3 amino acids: CASSLAMGGNTGELFF. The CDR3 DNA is TGTGCCAGCAGCTTGGCCATGGGAGGGAACACCGGGGAGCTGTTTTTT.

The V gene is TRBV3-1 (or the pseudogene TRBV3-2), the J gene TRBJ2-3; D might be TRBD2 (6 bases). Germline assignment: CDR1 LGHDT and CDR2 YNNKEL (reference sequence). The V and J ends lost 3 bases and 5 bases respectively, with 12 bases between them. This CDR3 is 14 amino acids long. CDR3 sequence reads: CASSHRLEGDTQYF. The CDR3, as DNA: TGTGCCAGCAGCCACCGACTAGAAGGAGATACGCAGTATTTT.

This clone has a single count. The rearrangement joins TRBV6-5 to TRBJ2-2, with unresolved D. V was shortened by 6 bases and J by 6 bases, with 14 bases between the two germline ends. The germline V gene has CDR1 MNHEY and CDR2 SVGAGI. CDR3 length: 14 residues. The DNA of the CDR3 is TGTGCCAGCAGATACGGCATCGGGTCCGGGGAGCTGTTTTTT. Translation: CASRYGIGSGELFF.

The CDR3, as DNA: TGTGCCAGTAGTATAGAGGGCCATGATAGGGGGAGATCACCCCTCCACTTT. Translating it yields CASSIEGHDRGRSPLHF. The V and J genes are TRBV19 and TRBJ1-6; tentatively, D is TRBD1 (6 bases). Trimming pared 0 bases from V and 10 bases from J, leaving 19 bases between. Germline V lookup: CDR1 LNHDA, CDR2 SQIVND (reference sequence). The CDR3 length is 17 residues.

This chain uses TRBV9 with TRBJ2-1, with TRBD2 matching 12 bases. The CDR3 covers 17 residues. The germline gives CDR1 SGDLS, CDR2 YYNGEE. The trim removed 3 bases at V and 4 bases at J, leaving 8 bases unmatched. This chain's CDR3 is CASSDQTSGGGYNEQFF. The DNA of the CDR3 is TGTGCCAGCAGCGACCAGACTAGCGGGGGTGGTTACAATGAGCAGTTCTTC. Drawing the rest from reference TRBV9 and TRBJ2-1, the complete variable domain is DSGVTQTPKHLITATGQRVTLRCSPRSGDLSVYWYQQSLDQGLQFLIQYYNGEERAKGNILERFSAQQFPDLHSELNLSSLELGDSALYFCASSDQTSGGGYNEQFFGPGTRLTVL.